One and the same sample provided the 6 T cell receptor beta chains below, sequenced in a study of T cells in Graves' hyperthyroidism and ophthalmopathy. RNA transcripts were the template for amplifying TCR beta CDR3 regions. First-round RT-PCR targeting the TCR CDR3 was performed with the HTBI primer set. TCRdb re-analysed the multiplex PCR reads in MiXCR, keeping a single row per CDR3 protein. The sample yields 300,000 to 450,000 distinct CDR3 sequences, over 11% seen once. The sample comprised blood. These receptors all stem from a woman aged 60-70 years with Graves' hyperthyroidism.

This clonotype was detected ten times or more. The V call is TRBV24-1, the J call TRBJ2-1; perhaps TRBD2 as D (5 bases). The germline V gene encodes CDR1 KGHDR and CDR2 SFDVKD. The CDR3 spans 15 residues. The V and J ends lost 9 bases and 8 bases respectively, with 22 bases between them. The CDR3 sequence: CATSPRTPLVDEQFF. The CDR3, as DNA: TGTGCCACCTCCCCCCGGACTCCATTGGTCGATGAGCAGTTCTTC.

This clonotype was counted many times. The genes are TRBV28 and TRBJ1-2; possibly TRBD1 for D (5 bases). Trimming removed 6 bases at V and 2 bases at J, with 7 bases between. CDR3 length: 12 amino acids. Per the germline V gene, CDR1 is MDHEN and CDR2 is SYDVKM. CDR3 in amino acids: CASRGGNYGYTF. The CDR3 coding sequence is TGTGCCAGCAGGGGGGGGAACTATGGCTACACCTTC.

Ten or more counts support this clonotype. As DNA, the CDR3 is TGTGCCAGTAGTGCCGCCGGGAGGTACCAAGAGACCCAGTACTTC. Protein product: CASSAAGRYQETQYF. V and J are TRBV19 and TRBJ2-5, with 7 nucleotides matching TRBD2. Looked up from germline, CDR1 is LNHDA and CDR2 is SQIVND (reference sequence). The CDR3 is 15 amino acids. V was clipped by 5 bases and J by 0 bases; unmatched bases: 6.

The gene calls are TRBV7-6 and TRBJ1-1; D not certain. V lost 5 bases and J lost 11, with 12 bases in between. The CDR3 is made up of 11 amino acids. Germline lookup yields CDR1 SGHVS and CDR2 FNYEAQ. CDR3 in amino acids: CASSPIQAAFF. The CDR3 DNA reads as TGTGCCAGCAGCCCCATTCAAGCGGCTTTCTTT. The variable domain in full, completed from reference TRBV7-6 and TRBJ1-1, reads GAGVSQSPRYKVTKRGQDVALRCDPISGHVSLYWYRQALGQGPEFLTYFNYEAQQDKSGLPNDRFSAERPEGSISTLTIQRTEQRDSAMYRCASSPIQAAFFGQGTRLTVV.

This clonotype came up many times. A much bigger clone sits one base away, suggesting this may be a read error. The rearrangement uses TRBV11-2 and TRBJ2-5; D is unresolved. The CDR3 is 15 amino acids. CDR1 SGHAT and CDR2 FQNNGV come from the germline V gene. V lost 1 base and J lost 4, with 13 bases in between. The CDR3 DNA follows: TGTGCCAGCAGCTTAGTTGGCAGAAACCTAGAGACCCAGTACTTC. Translation gives CASSLVGRNLETQYF.

This clonotype was seen ten or more times. This chain uses TRBV2 with TRBJ2-1, with TRBD2 matching 10 bases. The V segment lost 7 bases and the J segment 2 bases; nucleotides outside the gene matches: 5. The CDR3 covers 15 residues. CDR1 is SNHLY, CDR2 FYNNEI, per germline. The CDR3 is CASTSGRGPYNEQFF. The CDR3, as DNA: TGTGCCAGCACTAGCGGGAGAGGGCCCTACAATGAGCAGTTCTTC.